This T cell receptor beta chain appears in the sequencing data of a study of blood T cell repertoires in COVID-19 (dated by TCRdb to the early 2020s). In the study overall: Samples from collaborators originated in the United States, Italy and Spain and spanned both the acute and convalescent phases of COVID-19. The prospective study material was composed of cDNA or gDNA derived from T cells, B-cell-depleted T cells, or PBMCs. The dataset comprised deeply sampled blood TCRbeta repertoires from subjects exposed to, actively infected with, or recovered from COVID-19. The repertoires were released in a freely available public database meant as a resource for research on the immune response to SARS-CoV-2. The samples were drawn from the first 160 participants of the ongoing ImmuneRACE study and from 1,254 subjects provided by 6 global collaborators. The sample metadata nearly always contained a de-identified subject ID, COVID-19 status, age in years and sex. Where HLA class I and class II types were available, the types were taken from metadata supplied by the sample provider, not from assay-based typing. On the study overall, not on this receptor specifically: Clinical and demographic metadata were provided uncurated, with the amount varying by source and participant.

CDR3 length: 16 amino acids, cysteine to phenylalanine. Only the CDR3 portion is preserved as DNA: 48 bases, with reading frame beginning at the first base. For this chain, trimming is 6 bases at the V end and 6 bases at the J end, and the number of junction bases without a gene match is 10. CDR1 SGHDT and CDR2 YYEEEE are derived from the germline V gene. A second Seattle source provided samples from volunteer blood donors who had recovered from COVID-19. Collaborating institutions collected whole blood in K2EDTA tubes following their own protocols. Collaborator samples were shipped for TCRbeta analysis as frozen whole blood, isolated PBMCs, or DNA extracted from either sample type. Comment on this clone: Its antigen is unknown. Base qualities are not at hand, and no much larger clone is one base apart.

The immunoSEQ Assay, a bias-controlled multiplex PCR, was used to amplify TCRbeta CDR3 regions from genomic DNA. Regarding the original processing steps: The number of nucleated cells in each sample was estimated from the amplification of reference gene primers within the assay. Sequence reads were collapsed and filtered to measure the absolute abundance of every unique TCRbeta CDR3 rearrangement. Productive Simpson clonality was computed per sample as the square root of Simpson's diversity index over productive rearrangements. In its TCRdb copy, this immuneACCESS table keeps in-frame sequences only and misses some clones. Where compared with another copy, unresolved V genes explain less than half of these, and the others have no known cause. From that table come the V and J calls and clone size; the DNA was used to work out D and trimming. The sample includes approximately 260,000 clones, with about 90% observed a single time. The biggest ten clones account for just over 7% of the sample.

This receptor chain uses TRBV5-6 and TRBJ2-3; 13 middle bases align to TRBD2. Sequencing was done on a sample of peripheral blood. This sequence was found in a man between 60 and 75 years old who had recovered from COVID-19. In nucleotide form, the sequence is TGTGCCAGCATAAGGGGACTAGCGGGGATGTCGGATACGCAGTATTTT. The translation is CASIRGLAGMSDTQYF. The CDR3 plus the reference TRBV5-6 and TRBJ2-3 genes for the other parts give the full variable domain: DAGVTQSPTHLIKTRGQQVTLRCSPKSGHDTVSWYQQALGQGPQFIFQYYEEEERQRGNFPDRFSGHQFPNYSSELNVNALLLGDSALYLCASIRGLAGMSDTQYFGPGTRLTVL.